The clone carrying this T cell receptor beta chain has a count of ten or more. This record belongs to a study of T cells in Graves' hyperthyroidism and ophthalmopathy. Researchers took RNA transcripts and amplified the TCR beta CDR3 regions from them. The TCR CDR3 first-round RT-PCR relied on the HTBI primer set. MiXCR, run by TCRdb on the multiplex PCR reads, gives a single entry per CDR3 protein. Among approximately 300,000 distinct CDR3 sequences listed, 15% to 20% were seen once. V gave up 5 bases and J gave up 6 bases, with 16 bases separating them. The CDR3 length is 15 residues. Germline V gene data show CDR1 as KGHDR and CDR2 as SFDVKD.

The receptor's source is a woman aged 55-70 years with Graves' ophthalmopathy. The rearrangement links TRBV24-1 to TRBJ2-1, with a possible D match to TRBD2 (6 bases). The sequencing input was blood. CDR3 sequence: CATSVGGAIANEQFF. DNA for the CDR3: TGTGCCACCAGTGTAGGCGGGGCCATTGCCAATGAGCAGTTCTTC.